Presented here are 17 T cell receptor beta chains from one specimen sequenced in a study of radiotherapy plus CTLA-4 blockade in lung cancer. Sequencing was performed with immunoSEQ multiplex PCR; in TCRdb, only in-frame clones are kept and a portion is missing. This sample yields some 41,000 clones, of which about two thirds are seen a single time; roughly 25% belongs to the top ten. The sample in question was peripheral blood, obtained from a patient treated with radiotherapy plus ipilimumab. The receptors were sampled from a human donor with non-small cell lung cancer who had a partial response to radiotherapy plus ipilimumab.

This rearrangement joins TRBV6-5 to TRBJ2-5, with a possible D match to TRBD2 (6 bases). The CDR3 totals 14 residues. Deletions cut 3 bases from V and 1 base from J, with 9 bases between. Per germline, CDR1 MNHEY and CDR2 SVGAGI. The CDR3 protein is CASSYSGSQETQYF. Here the CDR3 DNA reads TGTGCCAGCAGTTATTCCGGGAGCCAAGAGACCCAGTACTTC.

This clone was recorded a few times. The V gene is TRBV11-3, the J gene TRBJ1-2, with D tentatively TRBD1 (5 bases). The CDR3 is 12 amino acids. V lost 5 bases, J lost 8 bases, and 12 bases lay in between. Germline V gives CDR1 SGHNT, CDR2 YENEEA. CDR3 coding DNA: TGTGCCAGCAGCCCTAGGACAACCGGCTACACCTTC. It encodes CASSPRTTGYTF.

This clone has a single count. One junction end disagrees with the germline gene, perhaps due to a read error. The CDR3 DNA reads as TGTGCCAACAGTGCTAGGGACACTGGAAACACCATATATTTT. Translated: CANSARDTGNTIYF. V and J are TRBV6-6 and TRBJ1-3; D perhaps matches TRBD1 (6 bases). The CDR3 runs to 14 residues. Looked up from germline, CDR1 is MNHNY and CDR2 is SVGAGI (reference sequence).

The chain is built from TRBV7-2 and TRBJ1-1; 7 positions agree with TRBD1. The junction had 9 bases not matched to a gene; V was cut back by 5 bases and J by 6 bases. The CDR3 has 14 residues. Germline V gives CDR1 SGHTA, CDR2 FQGNSA. CDR3 sequence: CASSPNRQGAEAFF. The CDR3, as DNA: TGTGCCAGCAGCCCTAATCGTCAGGGGGCTGAAGCTTTCTTT.

The chain couples TRBV5-8 to TRBJ2-3; a possible D gene is TRBD1 (5 bases). CDR1 SGHTS and CDR2 YDEGEE come from the germline V gene. Trimming left V 2 bases short and J 3 bases short, with 16 bases between. This CDR3 comprises 16 residues. The CDR3 coding sequence is TGTGCCAGCAGCTTAGGTTCGGTAAGGGGAACAGATACGCAGTATTTT. It is translated as CASSLGSVRGTDTQYF.

This chain connects TRBV5-4 to TRBJ2-1; TRBD1 agrees at 7 bases. Germline trimming cut 4 bases from V and 0 bases from J; bases unmatched to any gene: 7. The germline gives CDR1 SGHNT, CDR2 YYREEE (reference sequence). The CDR3 totals 16 residues. The CDR3 DNA reads as TGTGCCAGCAGCCCTAGACAGGGTGGCTCCTACAATGAGCAGTTCTTC. It encodes CASSPRQGGSYNEQFF.

This sequence joins TRBV27 and TRBJ1-1, with 8 bases fitting TRBD1. The germline gives CDR1 MNHEY, CDR2 SMNVEV (reference sequence). This CDR3 contains 15 residues. Trimming removed 6 bases from V and 1 base from J; junction bases left unmatched: 7. The CDR3 sequence: CASRPPGTGNTEAFF. In DNA, the CDR3 is TGTGCCAGCAGGCCCCCCGGGACAGGGAACACTGAAGCTTTCTTT.

V gene TRBV25-1 combines with J gene TRBJ1-1; D call uncertain. The CDR3 covers 15 residues. Germline V gene sequence: CDR1 MGHDK, CDR2 SYGVNS. Trimming cost V 7 bases and J 8 bases, with 23 bases left between them. CDR3 nucleotide sequence: TGTGCCAGCACTTTAGGAGGACTTCGTACTGGGGAAGCTTTCTTT. This translates into CASTLGGLRTGEAFF.

This clone turned up a few times. The V gene is TRBV6-6, the J gene TRBJ1-6, with D maybe TRBD1 (6 bases). The CDR3 runs to 15 residues. Germline CDR1 MNHNY, CDR2 SVGAGI (reference sequence). Trimming took off 0 bases at V and 4 bases at J, with 7 bases between the two ends. CDR3 sequence: CASSYSGQYNSPLHF. As DNA, the CDR3 is TGTGCCAGCAGTTACTCCGGACAGTATAATTCACCCCTCCACTTT.

J is TRBJ1-2 and V is TRBV5-1, with 9 bases that match TRBD1. Per the germline V gene, CDR1 is SGHRS and CDR2 is YFSETQ. Germline trimming cut 4 bases from V and 8 bases from J; bases unmatched to any gene: 15. The length of the CDR3 is 16 residues. The CDR3 protein is CASSPINGQGKSGYTF. The CDR3 coding sequence is TGCGCCAGCAGCCCGATTAACGGACAGGGGAAGAGCGGCTACACCTTC.

The V and J genes are TRBV6-5 and TRBJ1-4, with D unclear. The CDR3 loop spans 15 amino acids. CDR1 and CDR2 from the germline V gene are MNHEY and SVGAGI. The germline V and J ends were trimmed by 0 bases and 6 bases, with 11 bases remaining between them. The CDR3 DNA reads as TGTGCCAGCAGTTACTCCGGCGGATATTATGAAAAACTGTTTTTT. Protein sequence: CASSYSGGYYEKLFF.

This clone came up a few times. V and J are TRBV6-6 and TRBJ1-5; D perhaps matches TRBD1 (6 bases). Germline-derived CDR1 and CDR2 are MNHNY and SVGAGI (reference sequence). V lost 0 bases and J 6 bases, leaving 15 bases between the germline ends. This CDR3 contains 16 residues. CDR3 region: CASSYSQGSGIQPQHF. Here the CDR3 DNA reads TGTGCCAGCAGTTACTCGCAGGGGAGCGGTATTCAGCCCCAGCATTTT.

This clone was recorded once. The chain is built from TRBV18 and TRBJ1-4; the D gene is possibly TRBD1 (5 bases). Germline loops: CDR1 KGHSH, CDR2 LQKENI. This CDR3 has 16 residues. The germline V and J ends were trimmed by 3 bases and 7 bases, with 18 bases remaining between them. CDR3 amino acids: CASSPRQRGRAEKLFF. The CDR3 DNA reads TGTGCCAGCTCACCCCGTCAGCGGGGCAGGGCTGAAAAACTGTTTTTT.

The chain uses TRBV5-1 and TRBJ2-1; 11 bases align to TRBD2. V dropped 0 bases and J dropped 7; count of bases not matched to a gene: 3. CDR3 size: 15 residues. The germline CDR1 and CDR2 sequences are SGHRS and YFSETQ. This chain's CDR3 is CASSLVSGGANEQFF. CDR3 sequence (DNA): TGCGCCAGCAGCTTGGTTAGCGGGGGGGCAAATGAGCAGTTCTTC.

This clone was counted a few times. The chain couples TRBV19 to TRBJ2-7, with 9 positions matching TRBD1. CDR1 LNHDA and CDR2 SQIVND come from the germline V gene (reference sequence). V trimming: 7 bases; J trimming: 3 bases; junction bases outside the gene matches: 13. The length of the CDR3 is 16 residues. CDR3 amino acids: CASKRDGGQGGYEQYF. For the CDR3, the DNA is TGTGCCAGTAAAAGGGACGGGGGACAGGGAGGCTACGAGCAGTACTTC.

The chain employs TRBV30 and TRBJ2-7, with D perhaps TRBD2 (5 bases). Trimming took 4 bases from V and 2 from J, leaving 9 bases between them. Germline CDR1 GTSNPN, CDR2 SVGIG (reference sequence). The CDR3 has 12 residues. The chain's CDR3 is CAWKSGAYEQYF. The CDR3 coding sequence is TGTGCCTGGAAGAGCGGCGCCTACGAGCAGTACTTC.

Details on this clone: The junction departs from germline at one end; a sequencing error may be responsible. V is TRBV7-7 and J is TRBJ2-2; 12 bases map to TRBD2. CDR1 and CDR2 from the germline V gene are SSHAT and FNYEAQ (reference sequence). The CDR3 has 16 residues. CDR3 residues: CASSLGLAGFTGELFF. In nucleotides, the CDR3 is TGTGCTAGCAGCTTAGGACTAGCGGGGTTCACCGGGGAGCTGTTTTTT.